This T cell receptor beta chain was sequenced in a study of shared clonotypes between healthy human individuals. On the study more broadly: The donor pool was made up of two women and a few men aged 18 to 49. Overall study results and limits: The authors sampled blood alone, and tissue repertoires likely differ. Of the naive CD4 clonotypes, roughly 5.2% were shared across a few donors.

To note about this clone: Its antigen remains unknown.

Germline V gene lookup returns CDR1 MDHEN and CDR2 SYDVKM. The CDR3 loop spans 15 amino acids. V lost 6 bases, J lost 3 bases, and 18 bases lay in between. Original processing notes: There were no quality scores in the junction-only immunoSEQ sequences, so filtering differed. The method was immunoSEQ multiplex PCR; TCRdb's version includes in-frame clones alone and lacks a portion of them. The V and J calls and clone size are taken from that table; D and trimming were inferred from the DNA. The sample shows about 2.1 million clones, 93% of them seen only once. Terminally differentiated effector memory CD45RA+ cells were excluded by CCR7 positive selection of CD45RO-negative cells.

The sequence derives from a young man in good health. Some clones in this sample may be carry-over from other donors' samples. The sequenced sample was naive CD8+ T cells from PBMCs. This chain uses TRBV28 with TRBJ2-7; D perhaps matches TRBD1 (6 bases). The CDR3 DNA is TGTGCCAGCAGCACTGACCGGGACAAATTCTACGAGCAGTACTTC. Translation gives CASSTDRDKFYEQYF.